This passage covers 22 T cell receptor beta chains from one sample sequenced in a study of shared clonotypes between healthy human individuals. The assay was immunoSEQ multiplex PCR, and TCRdb's table has in-frame clones only and misses some. The table includes millions of clones, 95% detected once. The sample consisted of naive CD4+ T cells sorted from blood. Subset noted: CD45RA+ positively selected. These receptors came from a man between 18 and 35 years old in good health.

In regard to this clone: A much larger clone differs by one base, so this may be a read error. The V gene is TRBV28, the J gene TRBJ2-7; 9 positions agree with TRBD2. V gave up 5 bases and J gave up 4 bases; unmatched junction bases: 3. CDR1 and CDR2 (germline): MDHEN, SYDVKM. CDR3 length equals 13 residues. CDR3 in DNA: TGTGCCAGCAGTAGCGGGGGGCGGTACGAGCAGTACTTC. Its translation is CASSSGGRYEQYF.

The chain has TRBV5-1 and TRBJ2-7; 10 bases are a match to TRBD1. The CDR3 is 17 residues long. J was trimmed by 1 base and V by 1 base; bases with no gene match: 8. CDR1 is SGHRS, CDR2 YFSETQ, per germline. CDR3 protein: CASSLNRGTGDSYEQYF. DNA for the CDR3: TGCGCCAGCAGCTTGAATCGGGGGACAGGGGATTCCTACGAGCAGTACTTC.

The rearrangement joins TRBV6-5 to TRBJ2-7; possibly TRBD2 for D (6 bases). Germline V gene sequence: CDR1 MNHEY, CDR2 SVGAGI. With 1 base removed from V and 0 bases from J, the gap between germline ends came to 7 bases. The CDR3 loop spans 14 amino acids. CDR3 region: CASSYLRDSYEQYF. CDR3 DNA sequence: TGTGCCAGCAGTTACTTGCGGGACTCCTACGAGCAGTACTTC.

The chain joins TRBV25-1 to TRBJ1-2; TRBD1 aligns across 9 bases. Germline assignment: CDR1 MGHDK and CDR2 SYGVNS. The V gene end was trimmed by 6 bases and the J gene end by 2 bases; junction bases not matched to a gene: 4. CDR3 length: 14 residues. This chain's CDR3 is CASRGTGMNYGYTF. The DNA for the CDR3 is TGTGCCAGCAGGGGGACAGGGATGAACTATGGCTACACCTTC.

The chain couples TRBV5-4 to TRBJ1-1, with TRBD1 matching 9 bases. Per germline, CDR1 SGHNT and CDR2 YYREEE (reference sequence). The CDR3 length is 13 residues. The V segment lost 3 bases and the J segment 6 bases; nucleotides outside the gene matches: 3. The CDR3 sequence is CASSSGQGSEAFF. The CDR3, as DNA: TGTGCCAGCAGCTCAGGACAGGGGTCTGAAGCTTTCTTT. The complete variable domain, with remaining parts taken from reference TRBV5-4 and TRBJ1-1, reads ETGVTQSPTHLIKTRGQQVTLRCSSQSGHNTVSWYQQALGQGPQFIFQYYREEENGRGNFPPRFSGLQFPNYSSELNVNALELDDSALYLCASSSGQGSEAFFGQGTRLTVV.

Turning to this clone: At the DNA level, this CDR3 is encoded by other sequences in the same sample as well. The chain combines TRBV5-1 with TRBJ1-1; no definite D call. Per germline, CDR1 SGHRS and CDR2 YFSETQ. The CDR3 loop spans 14 amino acids. Deletions cut 0 bases from V and 1 base from J, with 7 bases between. The CDR3 nucleotides read TGCGCCAGCAGCTTGGCCGGTCCGAACACTGAAGCTTTCTTT. Translation: CASSLAGPNTEAFF. The entire variable domain, with the rest obtained from reference TRBV5-1 and TRBJ1-1, is as follows: KAGVTQTPRYLIKTRGQQVTLSCSPISGHRSVSWYQQTPGQGLQFLFEYFSETQRNKGNFPGRFSGRQFSNSRSEMNVSTLELGDSALYLCASSLAGPNTEAFFGQGTRLTVV.

CDR3 nucleotide sequence: TGTGCCAGCAGGTTAGGGGGCTCTGGAAACACCATATATTTT. Its protein product is CASRLGGSGNTIYF. The chain has TRBV6-1 and TRBJ1-3, with D possibly being TRBD1 (6 bases). Deletions cut 6 bases from V and 0 bases from J, with 9 bases between. CDR3 length equals 14 residues. Germline V gives CDR1 MNHNS, CDR2 SASEGT.

The V gene is TRBV11-2, the J gene TRBJ1-2; D is perhaps TRBD1 (6 bases). CDR3 length equals 12 residues. V lost 1 base to trimming and J lost 7 bases, with 7 bases between them. Germline loops: CDR1 SGHAT, CDR2 FQNNGV. This CDR3 is CASSLAGAGYTF. The DNA of the CDR3 is TGTGCCAGCAGCTTAGCAGGGGCTGGCTACACCTTC.

V is TRBV9 and J is TRBJ2-7; 15 bases map to TRBD2. CDR3 length: 18 amino acids. Trimming removed 0 bases from V and 3 bases from J; junction bases left unmatched: 7. The germline V gene has CDR1 SGDLS and CDR2 YYNGEE. CDR3 sequence: CASSVESGLAGGLYEQYF. The CDR3 coding sequence is TGTGCCAGCAGCGTAGAATCGGGACTAGCGGGGGGACTCTACGAGCAGTACTTC.

The V gene is TRBV4-2, the J gene TRBJ1-1; D is unresolved. Germline values: CDR1 LGHNA, CDR2 YNFKEQ. Trimming removed 1 base at V and 1 base at J, with 7 bases between. The CDR3 has 14 residues. DNA of the CDR3: TGTGCCAGCAGCCAAGCTTCGGCGAACACTGAAGCTTTCTTT. Encoded protein: CASSQASANTEAFF.

The rearrangement joins TRBV5-4 to TRBJ2-1; D not resolved. The germline CDR1 and CDR2 sequences are SGHNT and YYREEE (reference sequence). Deletions cut 4 bases from V and 6 bases from J, with 11 bases between. The CDR3 is 13 residues long. The CDR3 sequence is CASSRSTINEQFF. The CDR3 region has the DNA TGTGCCAGCAGCCGAAGTACTATCAATGAGCAGTTCTTC. Complete variable domain (other parts from reference TRBV5-4 and TRBJ2-1): ETGVTQSPTHLIKTRGQQVTLRCSSQSGHNTVSWYQQALGQGPQFIFQYYREEENGRGNFPPRFSGLQFPNYSSELNVNALELDDSALYLCASSRSTINEQFFGPGTRLTVL.

Worth noting for this clone: The same CDR3 arises from other DNA sequences in this sample as well. The rearrangement uses TRBV29-1 and TRBJ2-7, with D tentatively TRBD2 (6 bases). V was trimmed by 2 bases and J by 3 bases, leaving 8 bases between them. Germline V gene lookup returns CDR1 SQVTM and CDR2 ANQGSEA. CDR3 size: 12 residues. The CDR3 sequence: CSVEQGGYEQYF. CDR3 sequence (DNA): TGCAGCGTTGAACAGGGAGGCTACGAGCAGTACTTC.

This chain connects TRBV9 to TRBJ1-3; D call uncertain. The germline V and J ends were trimmed by 0 bases and 4 bases, with 14 bases remaining between them. CDR3 length: 16 amino acids. Germline V gives CDR1 SGDLS, CDR2 YYNGEE. DNA for the CDR3: TGTGCCAGCAGCGTAGCCCCCGGCGGGGTGGGAAACACCATATATTTT. Translated, it gives CASSVAPGGVGNTIYF.

The DNA for the CDR3 is TGTGCCAGTACCAGGAAAGCGGGGGGACCCTACGAGCAGTACTTC. This codes for CASTRKAGGPYEQYF. The rearrangement links TRBV19 to TRBJ2-7, with 9 bases identical to TRBD2. The CDR3 is 15 amino acids. Germline CDR1 reads LNHDA; CDR2 reads SQIVND (reference sequence). With 7 bases clipped from V and 2 bases from J, the junction kept 9 bases outside the gene matches. The full variable domain, with the rest looked up from reference TRBV19 and TRBJ2-7, is DGGITQSPKYLFRKEGQNVTLSCEQNLNHDAMYWYRQDPGQGLRLIYYSQIVNDFQKGDIAEGYSVSREKKESFPLTVTSAQKNPTAFYLCASTRKAGGPYEQYFGPGTRLTVT.

This clone was observed once. The chain links TRBV4-2 to TRBJ2-5; maybe TRBD2 (6 bases). The CDR3 runs to 17 residues. Germline CDR1 is LGHNA and CDR2 is YNFKEQ. The ends were cut back, 0 bases at V and 6 bases at J, with 20 bases in the middle. The CDR3 loop is CASSQEVVQTSQQTQYF. The CDR3 region has the DNA TGTGCCAGCAGCCAAGAAGTTGTCCAGACTAGTCAACAGACCCAGTACTTC.

The chain carries TRBV5-1 and TRBJ1-6; no firm D call. Germline V gene sequence: CDR1 SGHRS, CDR2 YFSETQ. The CDR3 has 15 amino acids. The V end lost 0 bases, the J end lost 9 bases, and 13 bases lay between the germline ends. CDR3 sequence reads: CASSLGEVPASPLHF. The DNA of the CDR3 is TGCGCCAGCAGCTTGGGAGAGGTGCCGGCTTCACCCCTCCACTTT.

This clone was detected once. Other DNA sequences in this sample translate to the same CDR3. The rearrangement uses TRBV10-3 and TRBJ1-2, with 8 bases that match TRBD1. The V and J ends lost 2 bases and 4 bases, in that order; junction bases with no gene match: 3. The CDR3 runs 14 residues. Germline lookup yields CDR1 ENHRY and CDR2 SYGVKD. The CDR3 nucleotides read TGTGCCATCAGTGAGGGACAGGGTCCCTATGGCTACACCTTC. It translates to CAISEGQGPYGYTF.

Only one count was recorded for this clone. The chain couples TRBV9 to TRBJ1-2; tentatively, D is TRBD1 (6 bases). V lost 3 bases and J 6 bases, leaving 15 bases between the germline ends. Germline V CDR1 and CDR2: SGDLS, YYNGEE. The CDR3 spans 14 residues. CDR3 DNA: TGTGCCAGCAGCGGCGGACCGGGGGGCGATGGCTACACCTTC. Translation: CASSGGPGGDGYTF. Full variable domain (rest looked up from reference TRBV9 and TRBJ1-2): DSGVTQTPKHLITATGQRVTLRCSPRSGDLSVYWYQQSLDQGLQFLIQYYNGEERAKGNILERFSAQQFPDLHSELNLSSLELGDSALYFCASSGGPGGDGYTFGSGTRLTVV.

A word on this clone: A read error is possible here, since a much larger clone lies one base away. This rearrangement joins TRBV7-9 to TRBJ2-7, with D unresolved. The CDR3 has 9 residues. The germline gives CDR1 SEHNR, CDR2 FQNEAQ (reference sequence). The V end lost 7 bases, the J end lost 3 bases, and 1 base lay between the germline ends. This CDR3 reads CASNYEQYF. The CDR3 DNA sequence: TGTGCCAGCAACTACGAGCAGTACTTC.

The rearrangement uses TRBV19 and TRBJ1-1; TRBD1 matches at 8 bases. Germline V gene data show CDR1 as LNHDA and CDR2 as SQIVND (reference sequence). This CDR3 region has 13 residues. Trimming took 7 bases from V and 3 from J; bases not matched to a gene: 4. CDR3 sequence: CASNQGADTEAFF. The CDR3 bases are TGTGCCAGTAACCAGGGGGCGGACACTGAAGCTTTCTTT.

V usage is TRBV6-5 and J usage is TRBJ2-7; 10 bases are a match to TRBD1. The V gene's germline CDR1 is MNHEY and CDR2 SVGAGI. Trimming removed 6 bases from V and 3 bases from J; junction bases left unmatched: 8. The CDR3 runs 15 residues. The CDR3 sequence is CASSPGDRGLYEQYF. The CDR3 DNA reads TGTGCCAGCAGCCCCGGGGACAGGGGACTCTACGAGCAGTACTTC.

V is TRBV10-3 and J is TRBJ1-5; 10 bases are a match to TRBD1. Germline CDR1 and CDR2: ENHRY and SYGVKD. Trimming at V came to 7 bases and at J to 6 bases, leaving 6 bases not matched to a gene. The CDR3 totals 14 residues. CDR3 region: CAINGQGVSQPQHF. CDR3 bases: TGTGCCATCAATGGACAGGGGGTCTCTCAGCCCCAGCATTTT.